The present TCR beta chain was sequenced within a study of control samples from healthy donors and cancer patients. CDR3 length: 14 amino acids. The V gene end was trimmed by 3 bases and the J gene end by 4 bases; junction bases not matched to a gene: 3. Germline lookup yields CDR1 LNHNV and CDR2 YYDKDF (reference sequence). A single count supports this clone. Data came from immunoSEQ multiplex PCR; TCRdb stores just in-frame clones and leaves some out. The table shows some 120,000 clones, with around 87% occurring only once. The source of this sequence is a man in his fifties or sixties in good health. This sequence joins TRBV15 and TRBJ1-5; the match to TRBD1 covers 7 bases. Sequenced material: blood. The CDR3 DNA reads as TGTGCCACCAGCAGGGAGACAGGGAATCAGCCCCAGCATTTT. Residues: CATSRETGNQPQHF.